Detailed here is one T cell receptor (beta chain). As yet, its antigen is unknown. This sample is drawn from a study of T-cell memory formation after mild COVID-19. Study observations and caveats: Second-wave clones that peaked on day 37 lacked confirmed SARS-CoV-2 specificity. Mainly in CM and EM were contracting CD4+ clones; CD8+ were in EMRA.

TCRdb re-analysed the 5' RACE reads in MiXCR, keeping a single row per CDR3 protein. The sample has about 290,000 distinct CDR3 sequences; less than 20% are singletons. Germline V gene data show CDR1 as SGHNT and CDR2 as YYREEE (reference sequence). This CDR3 spans 14 amino acids. V was clipped by 1 base and J by 7 bases, with 14 bases between them. The chain uses TRBV5-4 and TRBJ1-2; D ambiguous. Sample: PBMCs or a T cell subset sorted from them (not recorded which). This clonotype was sampled from a man between 18 and 29 years old who had mild COVID-19 (a few samples of this study predate the infection). Cell type and time point are not known. The CDR3 DNA is TGTGCCAGCAGCTTGATTTCGATCATCGGTGGCTACACCTTC. Its protein is CASSLISIIGGYTF. The whole variable domain, filled in from reference TRBV5-4 and TRBJ1-2, reads ETGVTQSPTHLIKTRGQQVTLRCSSQSGHNTVSWYQQALGQGPQFIFQYYREEENGRGNFPPRFSGLQFPNYSSELNVNALELDDSALYLCASSLISIIGGYTFGSGTRLTVV.